This note documents a single T cell receptor beta chain sequence. Looked up from germline, CDR1 is MNHNY and CDR2 is SVGAGI (reference sequence). The CDR3 is made up of 13 amino acids. V was cut by 6 bases and J by 11 bases, with 19 bases left in between. These data belong to a study of shared T cell receptors in the human thymus. Generated by immunoSEQ multiplex PCR, the TCRdb table keeps only in-frame clones and is missing some. The data contain about 660,000 clones, around 87% of them singletons. This sample was also put to use in a study of human thymus T cells. This second report adds: The source of the thymus tissue was resections taken during corrective heart surgery. Usage of V and J genes appeared biased in thymic and blood repertoires.

The TCR sequence derives from a boy under two years old with a congenital heart defect. V and J are TRBV6-6 and TRBJ1-1; D ambiguous. Material for sequencing was thymocytes. CDR3 nucleotide sequence: TGTGCCAGCAGCTACCTGGAACAGAGTAGGGCTTTCTTT. Translation gives CASSYLEQSRAFF.